One and the same sample provided the 5 T cell receptor beta chains below, sequenced in a study of T cells in narcolepsy. The table came from immunoSEQ multiplex PCR; TCRdb's copy has only in-frame clones and leaves some out. Among tens of thousands of clones listed, around 79% were seen once. Sequences were obtained from CD45RA- memory CD4+ T cells from PBMCs. The receptor source for this set is a human donor with narcolepsy.

The chain has TRBV21-1 and TRBJ2-7; the table assigns TRBD2, which was not confirmed against the DNA. TRBV21-1 is a pseudogene segment. The CDR3 is 17 residues long. The CDR3 DNA sequence: TGTGCCAGCAGCAAAGGCGGACTAGCGGGAGTAACCTACGAGCAGTACTTC. Its translation is CASSKGGLAGVTYEQYF.

The V and J genes are TRBV6-1 and TRBJ2-4; D might be TRBD2 (6 bases). Per germline, CDR1 MNHNS and CDR2 SASEGT. V dropped 5 bases and J dropped 9 bases, with 11 bases sitting between them. The CDR3 is made up of 12 amino acids. The CDR3: CASSSGPGIQYF. The CDR3, as DNA: TGTGCCAGCAGTAGCGGGCCTGGCATTCAGTACTTC.

This clone appeared a single time. The chain carries TRBV15 and TRBJ2-7; TRBD1 or TRBD2 may be the D gene (6 bases each). Trimming pared 5 bases from V and 1 base from J, leaving 15 bases between. CDR1 and CDR2 (germline): LNHNV, YYDKDF (reference sequence). CDR3 length: 15 residues. Here the CDR3 DNA reads TGTGCCACCAGCCTGAGGGCGGGACAATCCTACGAGCAGTACTTC. It translates to CATSLRAGQSYEQYF.

The chain is built from TRBV6-1 and TRBJ2-5; tentative D call: TRBD1 (6 bases). The CDR3 covers 13 residues. V was clipped by 6 bases and J by 5 bases, with 13 bases between them. Germline V gene sequence: CDR1 MNHNS, CDR2 SASEGT. CDR3: CASSILGGETQYF. The CDR3 nucleotides are TGTGCCAGCAGCATCCTAGGGGGTGAGACCCAGTACTTC.

The chain joins TRBV12-5 to TRBJ2-3; a possible D gene is TRBD2 (5 bases). CDR3 length equals 15 residues. Germline V gene lookup returns CDR1 LGHNT and CDR2 FRNRAP. The V and J ends lost 1 base and 1 base respectively, with 9 bases between them. CDR3 amino acids: CASGLGSGGTDTQYF. As DNA, the CDR3 is TGTGCTAGTGGTTTGGGCTCCGGGGGCACAGATACGCAGTATTTT.